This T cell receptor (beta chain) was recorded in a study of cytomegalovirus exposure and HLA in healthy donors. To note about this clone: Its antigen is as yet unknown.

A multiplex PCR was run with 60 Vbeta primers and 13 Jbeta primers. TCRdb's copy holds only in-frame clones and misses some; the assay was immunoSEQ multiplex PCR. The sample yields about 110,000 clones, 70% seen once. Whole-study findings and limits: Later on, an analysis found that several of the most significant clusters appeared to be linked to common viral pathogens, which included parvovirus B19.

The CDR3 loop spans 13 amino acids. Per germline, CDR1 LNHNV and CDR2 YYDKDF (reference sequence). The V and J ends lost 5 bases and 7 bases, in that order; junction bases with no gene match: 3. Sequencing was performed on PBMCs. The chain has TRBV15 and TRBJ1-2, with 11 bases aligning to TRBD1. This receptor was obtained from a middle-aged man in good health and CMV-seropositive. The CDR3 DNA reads TGTGCCACCAGCCGGGACAGGGGGTTTGGCTACACCTTC. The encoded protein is CATSRDRGFGYTF. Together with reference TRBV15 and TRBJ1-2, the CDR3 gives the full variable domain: DAMVIQNPRYQVTQFGKPVTLSCSQTLNHNVMYWYQQKSSQAPKLLFHYYDKDFNNEADTPDNFQSRRPNTSFCFLDIRSPGLGDTAMYLCATSRDRGFGYTFGSGTRLTVV.